The text below deals with one T cell receptor (beta chain). Its antigen remains unknown. Donors comprised healthy HIV-negative adults lacking recent acute infections or vaccinations. This entry is derived from a study of shared clonotypes between healthy human individuals. As for the study in general: Contributing individuals were a couple of females and a few males aged 18 to 49.

Study-level findings and limits: Naive subsets generally exceeded memory subsets in estimated richness.

The CDR3 length is 13 residues. V shed 8 bases and J 6 bases; nucleotides not matched to a gene: 6. From germline, CDR1 is MNHNS and CDR2 SASEGT. It was at deep level that the assay was run. TCRdb keeps only in-frame clones here, not all; method: immunoSEQ multiplex PCR. The sample lists approximately 1,500,000 clones, roughly 96% occurring once. V gene TRBV6-1 combines with J gene TRBJ2-2, with 7 bases fitting TRBD2. The sequencing sample was made of naive CD4+ T cells sorted from blood. Specified subset: CD45RA+ positively selected. The sequence came from a young man in good health. CDR3: CASLTGLAGELFF. DNA of the CDR3: TGTGCCAGCCTAACCGGACTAGCCGGGGAGCTGTTTTTT.